The 21 T cell receptor beta chains reported below all come from one sample, sequenced in a study of CD8+ T cells in alopecia areata. RNA was extracted and reverse transcribed into cDNA as the sequencing template. The table came from immunoSEQ multiplex PCR; TCRdb's copy has only in-frame clones and leaves some out. The data show roughly 150,000 clones, about 51% seen once. The sample here was CD8+ T cells sorted from blood, taken at week 0. These receptor sequences come from a human donor with alopecia areata.

This chain connects TRBV30 to TRBJ1-4; D ambiguous. Germline CDR1 reads GTSNPN; CDR2 reads SVGIG (reference sequence). V lost 2 bases and J lost 7, with 17 bases in between. This CDR3 contains 15 residues. The CDR3 DNA is TGTGCCTGGAGTACTACAGCAATCGGGGTTGAAAAACTGTTTTTT. This encodes CAWSTTAIGVEKLFF.

The rearrangement uses TRBV30 and TRBJ1-2; D gene ambiguous. CDR3 length: 13 residues. In germline, CDR1 is GTSNPN, CDR2 SVGIG (reference sequence). Trimming shortened V by 2 bases and J by 5 bases, and 12 bases separated the two germline ends. The CDR3 sequence is CAWSLGGRYGYTF. CDR3 nucleotide sequence: TGTGCCTGGAGTCTGGGCGGGAGGTATGGCTACACCTTC. Combining the CDR3 with reference TRBV30 and TRBJ1-2 gives the whole variable domain SQTIHQWPATLVQPVGSPLSLECTVEGTSNPNLYWYRQAAGRGLQLLFYSVGIGQISSEVPQNLSASRPQDRQFILSSKKLLLSDSGFYLCAWSLGGRYGYTFGSGTRLTVV.

This chain joins TRBV14 and TRBJ2-7; D is perhaps TRBD1 (6 bases). The CDR3 covers 15 residues. CDR1 and CDR2 from the germline V gene are SGHDN and FVKESK. The germline V and J ends were trimmed by 0 bases and 1 base, with 10 bases remaining between them. CDR3: CASSQDRGQSYEQYF. The CDR3 DNA reads TGTGCCAGCAGCCAAGATCGAGGACAGTCCTACGAGCAGTACTTC.

The chain uses TRBV10-3 and TRBJ2-7; D is unclear. Germline-derived CDR1 and CDR2 are ENHRY and SYGVKD. This CDR3 is 13 amino acids long. Trimming left V 2 bases short and J 6 bases short, with 11 bases between. The CDR3 DNA reads as TGTGCCATCAGTGAGGGTCGGAGAGGCGAGCAGTACTTC. Its protein is CAISEGRRGEQYF.

The chain couples TRBV30 to TRBJ2-3; D is possibly TRBD1 (5 bases). The germline V and J ends were trimmed by 3 bases and 3 bases, with 16 bases remaining between them. The CDR3 loop spans 15 amino acids. CDR1 GTSNPN and CDR2 SVGIG come from the germline V gene (reference sequence). The CDR3 DNA follows: TGTGCCTGGAGCAGAGACAGCCAGGCAACAGATACGCAGTATTTT. Translated, it gives CAWSRDSQATDTQYF.

This clone was observed a single time. This chain joins TRBV13 and TRBJ2-7, with 7 bases that match TRBD1. J gave up 1 base and V 8 bases, and 2 bases lay outside the gene matches. The CDR3 is 12 residues long. Germline V lookup: CDR1 PRHDT, CDR2 FYEKMQ (reference sequence). In DNA, the CDR3 is TGTGCCAGCTCCAGGGGGTCCTACGAGCAGTACTTC. This encodes CASSRGSYEQYF.

The chain uses TRBV7-9 and TRBJ1-1; D is undetermined. Germline V CDR1 and CDR2: SEHNR, FQNEAQ (reference sequence). V was trimmed by 3 bases and J by 7 bases, leaving 9 bases between them. The CDR3 contains 12 residues. CDR3 in amino acids: CASSFLQDEAFF. The CDR3 DNA reads as TGTGCCAGCAGCTTTCTCCAGGATGAAGCTTTCTTT.

The genes are TRBV7-8 and TRBJ2-5, with D unclear. Germline CDR1 and CDR2: SGHVS and FQNEAQ. Trimming took 5 bases from V and 5 from J, leaving 6 bases between them. CDR3 size: 11 residues. The CDR3 DNA reads TGTGCCAGCAGCCAGGATGAGACCCAGTACTTC. Translation: CASSQDETQYF.

This clone was detected only a few times. The rearrangement joins TRBV9 to TRBJ2-6; D is undetermined. Trimming took off 0 bases at V and 4 bases at J, with 5 bases between the two ends. This CDR3 has 14 amino acids. The V gene's germline CDR1 is SGDLS and CDR2 YYNGEE. The CDR3 nucleotides read TGTGCCAGCAGCGTAGAGGTCGGGGCCAACGTCCTGACTTTC. It translates to CASSVEVGANVLTF.

This chain links TRBV27 with TRBJ1-5; 8 nucleotides agree with TRBD1. V lost 8 bases and J lost 9; bases outside the gene matches: 9. The germline gives CDR1 MNHEY, CDR2 SMNVEV (reference sequence). The CDR3 has 13 residues. The CDR3 reads CASGTTGEWPQHF. In DNA, the CDR3 is TGTGCCAGCGGAACGACAGGGGAGTGGCCCCAGCATTTT.

The chain joins TRBV11-2 to TRBJ2-1, with D unclear. CDR1 and CDR2 (germline): SGHAT, FQNNGV. The CDR3 runs to 13 residues. The germline V and J ends were trimmed by 4 bases and 8 bases, with 12 bases remaining between them. In DNA form, the CDR3 reads TGTGCCAGCAGCTCAGGACCGGGCGATGAGCAGTTCTTC. It yields the protein CASSSGPGDEQFF.

The chain is built from TRBV30 and TRBJ2-3, with D maybe TRBD2 (6 bases). Trimming cost V 3 bases and J 11 bases, with 30 bases left between them. The germline gives CDR1 GTSNPN, CDR2 SVGIG (reference sequence). CDR3 length: 17 residues. The CDR3 is CAWSALPGTPHGSRQYF. In nucleotides, the CDR3 is TGTGCCTGGAGCGCCTTACCAGGGACTCCGCACGGCTCTAGGCAGTATTTT.

This clone was counted between two and nine times. This sequence joins TRBV9 and TRBJ1-2; 7 bases are shared with TRBD1. The CDR3 sequence is 13 residues long. V shed 4 bases, J shed 8 bases, and the junction held 8 bases outside the gene matches. Germline V gene sequence: CDR1 SGDLS, CDR2 YYNGEE. CDR3 protein: CASSLTGMKGYTF. The CDR3 nucleotides read TGTGCCAGCAGCCTGACAGGGATGAAGGGCTACACCTTC.

The CDR3 is CAIRWTGSSGANVLTF. DNA for the CDR3: TGTGCCATCAGGTGGACAGGGAGCTCTGGGGCCAACGTCCTGACTTTC. This chain connects TRBV10-3 to TRBJ2-6, with 8 bases aligning to TRBD1. The CDR3 spans 16 residues. Germline V gives CDR1 ENHRY, CDR2 SYGVKD. The V gene end was trimmed by 6 bases and the J gene end by 0 bases; junction bases not matched to a gene: 4.

The CDR3 region is CASMGPGPTLSTDTQYF. The CDR3 DNA reads TGTGCCAGCATGGGTCCGGGACCCACGTTATCCACAGATACGCAGTATTTT. The rearrangement joins TRBV11-2 to TRBJ2-3; D may match TRBD1 or TRBD2 (5 bases each). The germline CDR1 and CDR2 sequences are SGHAT and FQNNGV. The CDR3 contains 17 residues. The V end lost 7 bases, the J end lost 2 bases, and 22 bases lay between the germline ends.

The chain combines TRBV5-1 with TRBJ1-5; no clear D. This CDR3 region has 13 residues. The germline CDR1 and CDR2 sequences are SGHRS and YFSETQ. V dropped 4 bases and J dropped 0 bases, with 5 bases sitting between them. Here the CDR3 reads CASSLNSNQPQHF. CDR3 sequence (DNA): TGCGCCAGCAGCCTGAATAGCAATCAGCCCCAGCATTTT.

The genes are TRBV11-2 and TRBJ1-1, with D hard to call. Trimming stripped 5 bases from V and 10 bases from J, with 11 bases between. The CDR3 sequence is 11 residues long. Germline CDR1 SGHAT, CDR2 FQNNGV. CDR3 nucleotide sequence: TGTGCCAGCAGCCCGGGGTTAGGAGCTTTCTTT. It yields the protein CASSPGLGAFF.

The V call is TRBV20-1, the J call TRBJ2-5; 10 positions agree with TRBD1. The V and J ends lost 2 bases and 14 bases, in that order; junction bases with no gene match: 5. Germline V CDR1 and CDR2: DFQATT, SNEGSKA (reference sequence). The CDR3 consists of 11 residues. The CDR3 sequence is CSARMGDRGYF. The CDR3 bases are TGCAGTGCTAGAATGGGGGACAGGGGTTACTTC.

In its sample, this clone was seen once. This chain links TRBV29-1 with TRBJ2-7; 10 nucleotides agree with TRBD2. The CDR3 spans 17 residues. The J segment lost 6 bases and the V segment lost 6 bases, leaving 20 bases of the junction unmatched. Germline lookup yields CDR1 SQVTM and CDR2 ANQGSEA. The CDR3 DNA reads as TGCAGCGTCGCATTAGCGGGGGGCCCGGAAAGTCCCTTCGAGCAGTACTTC. It yields the protein CSVALAGGPESPFEQYF.

Note on this clone: The sample contains more than one DNA sequence encoding this CDR3. The rearrangement links TRBV9 to TRBJ2-7; D is undetermined. Between the trimmed V and J ends, which lost 0 bases and 5 bases, there was a span of 9 bases. Germline assignment: CDR1 SGDLS and CDR2 YYNGEE. There are 13 residues in the CDR3. CDR3 sequence reads: CASSVGGKDEQYF. CDR3 nucleotide sequence: TGTGCCAGCAGCGTAGGTGGAAAGGACGAGCAGTACTTC.

The rearrangement uses TRBV9 and TRBJ2-7, with 7 bases lining up with TRBD1. With V trimmed by 2 bases and J by 2 bases, 7 bases remained unmatched. Germline CDR1 reads SGDLS; CDR2 reads YYNGEE. The CDR3 covers 15 residues. The DNA for the CDR3 is TGTGCCAGCAGCGTCGGGGACAGCGCAACCTACGAGCAGTACTTC. Translation: CASSVGDSATYEQYF.